These T cell receptor beta chains were read from a single sample in a study of blood T cell repertoires in COVID-19. Measured with immunoSEQ multiplex PCR; TCRdb has only the in-frame clones, and not every one. In the table there are approximately 140,000 clones, roughly 80% of which are singletons. Sequencing was performed on peripheral blood. Source of these receptors: a woman in her 40s with active or convalescent COVID-19. Each CDR3 is given with its conserved first and last residue. D genes are given only for firm matches. Rows may omit the clone size; those that give it use once, few, many or a size class.

v_call	j_call	cdr3_length	clone_size	d_call	cdr3_nt	cdr3_aa
TRBV27	TRBJ1-2	17	.	TRBD1	TGTGCCAGCAGTTTATCCCCGGTGAGGGGGCCTAACTATGGCTACACCTTC	CASSLSPVRGPNYGYTF
TRBV2	TRBJ2-7	14	.	TRBD1	TGTGCCAGCAGTGAATGGGGACAGGGTTACGAGCAGTACTTC	CASSEWGQGYEQYF
TRBV7-2	TRBJ2-3	15	.	.	TGTGCCAGCAGCCCAGGACAATGGAGCACAGATACGCAGTATTTT	CASSPGQWSTDTQYF
TRBV9	TRBJ1-1	13	.	.	TGTGCCAGCAGCGTAGACAGGGCCACTGAAGCTTTCTTT	CASSVDRATEAFF
TRBV6-5	TRBJ1-1	12	few	TRBD1	TGTGCCAGTAGAGGACAGGAAGCTGAAGCTTTCTTT	CASRGQEAEAFF
TRBV14	TRBJ2-3	17	.	TRBD1	TGTGCCAGCAGCCAAGATGCTGGGACAGGGGTCACGGATACGCAGTATTTT	CASSQDAGTGVTDTQYF
TRBV28	TRBJ2-3	14	.	.	TGTGCCAGCAGCCGTGGACTGTACACAGATACGCAGTATTTT	CASSRGLYTDTQYF
TRBV19	TRBJ1-1	13	.	.	TGTGCCAGTACTCGGGGGATGAACACTGAAGCTTTCTTT	CASTRGMNTEAFF
TRBV5-1	TRBJ1-2	14	.	.	TGCGCCAGCAGCCCCAACGGGGGGCCGGGAGGCTACACCTTC	CASSPNGGPGGYTF
TRBV7-9	TRBJ2-2	19	.	TRBD2	TGTGCCAGCAGTCCTCGACTAGCGGGAGGGCCGTCTGGGACCGGGGAGCTGTTTTTT	CASSPRLAGGPSGTGELFF
TRBV9	TRBJ2-2	16	.	.	TGTGCCAGCAGCGACCAGAGGCAGACGAACACCGGGGAGCTGTTTTTT	CASSDQRQTNTGELFF
TRBV5-1	TRBJ2-5	13	once	.	TGCGCCAGCAGCCTGGAAACACTAGGAACCCAGTACTTC	CASSLETLGTQYF
TRBV27	TRBJ2-7	13	.	.	TGTGCCAGCACGGACAGAGTGGTCCACGAGCAGTACTTC	CASTDRVVHEQYF
TRBV11-2	TRBJ1-2	14	once	.	TGTGCCAGCAGCTTCCGGGACATAACCTATGGCTACACCTTC	CASSFRDITYGYTF
TRBV6-6	TRBJ2-7	15	.	.	TGTGCCAGCAGTTACCAAGAGGGGGTGGGGTACGAGCAGTACTTC	CASSYQEGVGYEQYF
TRBV4-1	TRBJ2-5	16	.	TRBD2	TGCGCCAGCAGCCAGAACGGCGGGGGGGCCGGAGAGACCCAGTACTTC	CASSQNGGGAGETQYF
TRBV2	TRBJ1-4	15	.	.	TGTGCCAGCAGTCTACGACCGCGGTCGGGTGAAAAACTGTTTTTT	CASSLRPRSGEKLFF
TRBV9	TRBJ1-1	14	.	.	TGTGCCAGCAGCGACAGGGATTTGAACACTGAAGCTTTCTTT	CASSDRDLNTEAFF
TRBV13	TRBJ1-2	15	.	.	TGTGCCAGCAGCTCTTATAGCGGGGGCTACTATGGCTACACCTTC	CASSSYSGGYYGYTF
TRBV9	TRBJ1-3	15	.	TRBD1	TGTGCCAGCAGCTTTACAGGGGCTCCGGGAAACACCATATATTTT	CASSFTGAPGNTIYF
TRBV28	TRBJ2-7	17	.	TRBD1	TGTGCCAGCAGCCAAGGACAGGGGGGGGTTGGTTCCTACGAGCAGTACTTC	CASSQGQGGVGSYEQYF
TRBV5-1	TRBJ2-7	14	.	TRBD1	TGCGCCAGCAGTAGGCAGGGGGATTCCTACGAGCAGTACTTC	CASSRQGDSYEQYF
TRBV2	TRBJ1-6	13	.	.	TGTGCCAGCGGGGACCAGGGGAATTCACCCCTCCACTTT	CASGDQGNSPLHF
TRBV12-3/TRBV12-4	TRBJ1-1	11	.	.	TGTGCCAGCGGGCTGTACACTGAAGCTTTCTTT	CASGLYTEAFF
TRBV5-1	TRBJ1-3	16	.	TRBD1	TGCGCCAGCAGCTTCGGGACAGGGGGTTCTGGAAACACCATATATTTT	CASSFGTGGSGNTIYF
TRBV11-3	TRBJ2-5	13	.	.	TGTGCCAGCAGCTTAGACAGGCAAGAGACCCAGTACTTC	CASSLDRQETQYF
TRBV5-1	TRBJ2-2	17	once	.	TGCGCCAGCAGCCCGGTCGCGAGACTCTCGAACACCGGGGAGCTGTTTTTT	CASSPVARLSNTGELFF
TRBV25-1	TRBJ1-1	15	.	TRBD1	TGTGCCAGCAGTGGTCGGACAGGGGAGGGCACTGAAGCTTTCTTT	CASSGRTGEGTEAFF
TRBV30	TRBJ1-4	15	.	.	TGTGCCTGGAGTGTACGGGGGGTAACTAATGAAAAACTGTTTTTT	CAWSVRGVTNEKLFF
TRBV6-5	TRBJ1-2	14	.	TRBD1	TGTGCCAGCAGTCGACGGACAGGGAACTATGGCTACACCTTC	CASSRRTGNYGYTF
TRBV9	TRBJ2-7	15	.	.	TGTGCCAGCACCTTCGATGGCAGGGCGGCCGAGGAGCAGTACTTC	CASTFDGRAAEEQYF
TRBV6-5	TRBJ1-2	15	.	.	TGTGCCAGCAGTCCCCGGGGAAGGCTACTTTATGGCTACACCTTC	CASSPRGRLLYGYTF
TRBV18	TRBJ1-4	14	few	TRBD1	TGTGCCAGCTCACTACAGGGGAGGCATGAAAAACTGTTTTTT	CASSLQGRHEKLFF
TRBV9	TRBJ1-1	15	once	TRBD1	TGTGCCAGCAGCGTAACAGGGGCCCCGAACACTGAAGCTTTCTTT	CASSVTGAPNTEAFF
TRBV18	TRBJ2-7	15	.	.	TGTGCCAGCTCACCACCCTCCCCAGCGACCTACGAGCAGTACTTC	CASSPPSPATYEQYF
TRBV7-9	TRBJ1-2	14	.	.	TGTGCCAGCAGCTTAGTAGAGGGTAACTATGGCTACACCTTC	CASSLVEGNYGYTF
TRBV4-1	TRBJ1-1	12	.	.	TGCGCCAGCAGTTCCGGTTATACTGAAGCTTTCTTT	CASSSGYTEAFF
TRBV7-7	TRBJ2-2	16	.	TRBD1	TGTGCCAGCAGCTCCGCCGGGATAACAGGGGCCGGGGAGCTGTTTTTT	CASSSAGITGAGELFF
TRBV5-1	TRBJ2-7	14	.	.	TGCGCCAGCAGCTTGCGAGCCCTCCTCCACGAGCAGTACTTC	CASSLRALLHEQYF